This T cell receptor (beta chain) was captured in a study of cytomegalovirus exposure and HLA in healthy donors. A multiplex PCR was run with 60 Vbeta primers and 13 Jbeta primers. Sequenced by immunoSEQ multiplex PCR; TCRdb stores in-frame clones only, minus some. The sample carries about 160,000 clones, about 71% recorded once. CDR3 size: 15 residues. The V end lost 0 bases, the J end lost 3 bases, and 13 bases lay between the germline ends. Germline V gives CDR1 SGHRS, CDR2 YFSETQ. The V gene is TRBV5-1, the J gene TRBJ2-7; D is unclear. Sequenced sample: PBMCs. The clonotype was recovered from a woman aged 25 to 39 in good health and CMV-seronegative. CDR3 nucleotide sequence: TGCGCCAGCAGCTTGGAAGTTGCGGAAGTCTACGAGCAGTACTTC. Amino acid sequence: CASSLEVAEVYEQYF.